These 30 T cell receptor beta chains came from one sample sequenced in a study of blood T cell repertoires in COVID-19. Profiled with immunoSEQ multiplex PCR; TCRdb holds only in-frame clones, not every one. The sample lists 85,000 or so clones, about 76% occurring once. The sample consisted of peripheral blood. These receptors originate from a man older than 75 with acute or convalescent COVID-19.

This chain uses TRBV7-2 with TRBJ1-5; tentatively, D is TRBD1 (5 bases). The germline V and J ends were trimmed by 6 bases and 7 bases, with 16 bases remaining between them. In germline, CDR1 is SGHTA, CDR2 FQGNSA. There are 14 residues in the CDR3. CDR3 sequence (DNA): TGTGCCAGCAGTTTGGTGCAGGGATTCCAGCCCCAGCATTTT. Translation: CASSLVQGFQPQHF. Combining the CDR3 with reference TRBV7-2 and TRBJ1-5 gives the whole variable domain GAGVSQSPSNKVTEKGKDVELRCDPISGHTALYWYRQSLGQGLEFLIYFQGNSAPDKSGLPSDRFSAERTGGSVSTLTIQRTQQEDSAVYLCASSLVQGFQPQHFGDGTRLSIL.

The chain uses TRBV29-1 and TRBJ1-1; 7 bases are a match to TRBD1. Germline V gene data show CDR1 as SQVTM and CDR2 as ANQGSEA. The CDR3 runs 12 residues. The junction had 3 bases not matched to a gene; V was cut back by 4 bases and J by 4 bases. The CDR3 loop is CSVVGGVTEAFF. CDR3 coding DNA: TGCAGCGTTGTAGGGGGCGTCACTGAAGCTTTCTTT.

This rearrangement joins TRBV24-1 to TRBJ2-7; the match to TRBD1 covers 9 bases. Per germline, CDR1 KGHDR and CDR2 SFDVKD. The CDR3 contains 15 residues. V gave up 4 bases and J gave up 6 bases; unmatched junction bases: 9. CDR3 loop: CATSEKGTGKGEQYF. The CDR3 DNA reads as TGTGCCACCAGTGAAAAAGGGACAGGGAAGGGCGAGCAGTACTTC.

The V and J genes are TRBV11-2 and TRBJ2-5; no clear D. The CDR3 length is 12 residues. Trimming removed 2 bases at V and 5 bases at J, with 6 bases between. The germline gives CDR1 SGHAT, CDR2 FQNNGV. The DNA of the CDR3 is TGTGCCAGCAGCTTAAATTCGGAGACCCAGTACTTC. Protein sequence: CASSLNSETQYF.

Here the CDR3 DNA reads TGTGCGGCTAGCGGGAGCCCCTACAATGAGCAGTTCTTC. Protein product: CAASGSPYNEQFF. The chain recombines TRBV2 with TRBJ2-1, with 10 bases fitting TRBD2. From germline, CDR1 is SNHLY and CDR2 FYNNEI. This CDR3 has 13 residues. The complete variable domain, with remaining parts taken from reference TRBV2 and TRBJ2-1, reads EPEVTQTPSHQVTQMGQEVILRCVPISNHLYFYWYRQILGQKVEFLVSFYNNEISEKSEIFDDQFSVERPDGSNFTLKIRSTKLEDSAMYFCAASGSPYNEQFFGPGTRLTVL.

V is TRBV6-5 and J is TRBJ1-2; possible D gene TRBD1, 5 bases. This CDR3 spans 13 amino acids. Germline CDR1 and CDR2: MNHEY and SVGAGI. Trimming removed 4 bases at V and 5 bases at J, with 11 bases between. Here the CDR3 reads CASSFQGQYGYTF. The DNA for the CDR3 is TGTGCCAGCAGTTTCCAGGGCCAGTATGGCTACACCTTC.

The chain combines TRBV28 with TRBJ1-3; weak D call: TRBD1 (5 bases). Trimming removed 7 bases at V and 2 bases at J, with 9 bases between. CDR1 MDHEN and CDR2 SYDVKM come from the germline V gene. The CDR3 sequence is 13 residues long. CDR3 sequence: CASKTEPGNTIYF. The CDR3 bases are TGTGCCAGCAAGACAGAACCTGGAAACACCATATATTTT.

This clone was observed once. The CDR3 DNA sequence: TGTGCCAGCTCACCTCGAGCGGCGATTAGCACAGATACGCAGTATTTT. As protein: CASSPRAAISTDTQYF. V usage is TRBV18 and J usage is TRBJ2-3, with D possibly matching TRBD2 (5 bases). The CDR3 has 16 amino acids. V was shortened by 3 bases and J by 0 bases, with 13 bases between the two germline ends. Germline V gene data show CDR1 as KGHSH and CDR2 as LQKENI.

The chain is built from TRBV12-1 and TRBJ2-1; TRBD1 is the table's D call and was not checked against the DNA. TRBV12-1 is recorded as a pseudogene. CDR3 length equals 14 residues. The CDR3 is CASSFATVSNEQFF. CDR3 DNA sequence: TGTGCCAGCAGCTTCGCGACAGTTTCCAATGAGCAGTTCTTC.

The J gene is TRBJ2-1, the V gene TRBV11-2, with D tentatively TRBD2 (5 bases). Trimming pared 4 bases from V and 1 base from J, leaving 8 bases between. Looked up from germline, CDR1 is SGHAT and CDR2 is FQNNGV. The CDR3 is made up of 14 amino acids. CDR3 in DNA: TGTGCCAGCAGCTCTACTAGTTCCTACAATGAGCAGTTCTTC. Translation: CASSSTSSYNEQFF.

CDR3 residues: CASSLGQSTEAFF. CDR3 nucleotide sequence: TGCGCCAGCAGCTTGGGACAGTCCACTGAAGCTTTCTTT. The genes are TRBV5-1 and TRBJ1-1; D may be TRBD1 (5 bases). V gave up 0 bases and J gave up 4 bases, with 7 bases separating them. Per germline, CDR1 SGHRS and CDR2 YFSETQ. CDR3 length: 13 residues.

V is TRBV30 and J is TRBJ2-7, with a tentative D call TRBD2 (6 bases). Trimming pared 0 bases from V and 0 bases from J, leaving 9 bases between. The CDR3 runs 14 residues. The germline gives CDR1 GTSNPN, CDR2 SVGIG (reference sequence). This CDR3 is CAWSVGGSSYEQYF. Here the CDR3 DNA reads TGTGCCTGGAGTGTGGGGGGTTCCTCCTACGAGCAGTACTTC.

V gene TRBV5-5 combines with J gene TRBJ1-6; D is unresolved. In germline, CDR1 is SGHKS, CDR2 YYEKEE (reference sequence). Trimming took off 2 bases at V and 0 bases at J, with 6 bases between the two ends. This CDR3 region has 15 residues. The CDR3: CASSLQSSYNSPLHF. The CDR3 DNA follows: TGTGCCAGCAGCTTACAGAGCTCCTATAATTCACCCCTCCACTTT.

This rearrangement joins TRBV10-3 to TRBJ2-1; maybe TRBD1 (5 bases). Looked up from germline, CDR1 is ENHRY and CDR2 is SYGVKD. This CDR3 has 14 amino acids. The V gene lost 0 bases and the J gene lost 7 bases, with 10 bases spanning the gap. In nucleotides, the CDR3 is TGTGCCATCAGTGAGTCGCAGGGTAGGAATGAGCAGTTCTTC. Amino acids: CAISESQGRNEQFF.

The table lists this clone with a count of one. In DNA form, the CDR3 reads TGTGCCTGGAGTGCGGGGTCCCTCTCGAGCACCGGGGAGCTGTTTTTT. As protein: CAWSAGSLSSTGELFF. The chain couples TRBV30 to TRBJ2-2, with D tentatively TRBD2 (5 bases). The ends were cut back, 1 base at V and 4 bases at J, with 16 bases in the middle. CDR3 length: 16 amino acids. Germline-derived CDR1 and CDR2 are GTSNPN and SVGIG (reference sequence).

This clone was seen ten or more times. For the CDR3, the DNA is TGTGCCATTTCTAGCCTAGTTCCCTATGGCTACACCTTC. This encodes CAISSLVPYGYTF. The V gene is TRBV28, the J gene TRBJ1-2, with D uncertain. Trimming removed 10 bases at V and 4 bases at J, with 16 bases between. Germline CDR1 MDHEN, CDR2 SYDVKM. This CDR3 has 13 amino acids.

The V and J genes are TRBV5-1 and TRBJ1-1; tentatively, D is TRBD1 (5 bases). V shed 3 bases and J shed 0 bases, with 9 bases lying between them. The germline V gene has CDR1 SGHRS and CDR2 YFSETQ. CDR3 size: 14 residues. The CDR3 region has the DNA TGCGCCAGCAGCTCGACAGTGGTGAACACTGAAGCTTTCTTT. As protein: CASSSTVVNTEAFF.

The J gene is TRBJ2-1, the V gene TRBV11-2, with 8 bases matching TRBD1. Germline V gene lookup returns CDR1 SGHAT and CDR2 FQNNGV. V dropped 2 bases and J dropped 5; count of bases not matched to a gene: 5. The CDR3 runs 15 residues. CDR3 sequence reads: CASSLMTGADNEQFF. Written as DNA, the CDR3 is TGTGCCAGCAGCTTAATGACAGGGGCAGACAATGAGCAGTTCTTC.

This clone has only a few counts. The chain couples TRBV18 to TRBJ1-5; the D gene is possibly TRBD1 (6 bases). The ends were cut back, 3 bases at V and 10 bases at J, with 10 bases in the middle. Germline CDR1 reads KGHSH; CDR2 reads LQKENI. CDR3 length: 12 amino acids. The CDR3 loop is CASSPSGGPQHF. DNA of the CDR3: TGTGCCAGCTCACCCTCGGGGGGCCCCCAGCATTTT.

This sequence joins TRBV25-1 and TRBJ1-2; 7 bases fit TRBD1. Germline V gene sequence: CDR1 MGHDK, CDR2 SYGVNS. Losses at the gene ends were 2 bases for V and 4 bases for J; bases not matched to a gene: 1. The CDR3 has 13 amino acids. Here the CDR3 reads CASSEQGGYGYTF. In DNA, the CDR3 is TGTGCCAGCAGTGAACAGGGGGGCTATGGCTACACCTTC.

This sequence joins TRBV19 and TRBJ2-2; D might be TRBD1 (5 bases). The V gene's germline CDR1 is LNHDA and CDR2 SQIVND (reference sequence). The CDR3 is 15 amino acids. V was clipped by 5 bases and J by 7 bases, with 17 bases between them. The CDR3 is CASSRQGDYGGELFF. The CDR3 region has the DNA TGTGCCAGTAGTCGGCAGGGTGATTATGGCGGGGAGCTGTTTTTT.

The gene calls are TRBV7-2 and TRBJ1-2; 8 positions agree with TRBD1. Germline assignment: CDR1 SGHTA and CDR2 FQGNSA. The CDR3 contains 16 residues. The ends lost 5 bases at V and 10 bases at J; junction bases unmatched: 18. The chain's CDR3 is CASSHSGTGFSGSYTF. CDR3 in DNA: TGTGCCAGCAGCCATTCCGGGACAGGCTTTAGCGGATCCTACACCTTC.

The chain recombines TRBV3-1 (or the pseudogene TRBV3-2) with TRBJ2-2; D is ambiguous. This CDR3 spans 14 amino acids. V was shortened by 2 bases and J by 4 bases, with 8 bases between the two germline ends. CDR1 and CDR2 (germline): LGHDT, YNNKEL (reference sequence). For the CDR3, the DNA is TGTGCCAGCAGCCAATCGGGTGTCACCGGGGAGCTGTTTTTT. It translates to CASSQSGVTGELFF.

As concerns this clone: Other DNA sequences in the same sample also yield this CDR3. This chain connects TRBV2 to TRBJ2-7; no definite D call. CDR3 length: 11 amino acids. Germline assignment: CDR1 SNHLY and CDR2 FYNNEI. V lost 5 bases, J lost 0 bases, and 2 bases lay in between. CDR3 loop: CASSYSYEQYF. The CDR3 DNA is TGTGCCAGCAGTTACTCCTACGAGCAGTACTTC.

The chain employs TRBV6-6 and TRBJ1-6, with 7 nucleotides matching TRBD1. The V gene's germline CDR1 is MNHNY and CDR2 SVGAGI (reference sequence). The CDR3 length is 17 residues. V was pared by 5 bases and J by 0 bases, with 7 bases of the junction left unmatched. The CDR3 reads CASSPTGTNSYNSPLHF. In DNA form, the CDR3 reads TGTGCCAGCAGTCCGACAGGGACCAACTCCTATAATTCACCCCTCCACTTT.

J is TRBJ2-7 and V is TRBV18, with 12 bases identical to TRBD2. Trimming took 3 bases from V and 3 from J; bases not matched to a gene: 6. The CDR3 is 16 residues long. Per germline, CDR1 KGHSH and CDR2 LQKENI. Here the CDR3 DNA reads TGTGCCAGCTCACCGGCGACTAGCGGGAGTCTCTACGAGCAGTACTTC. Amino acids: CASSPATSGSLYEQYF.

V and J are TRBV7-2 and TRBJ1-4; D remains ambiguous. CDR1 and CDR2 from the germline V gene are SGHTA and FQGNSA. This CDR3 is built from 15 residues. V was cut by 5 bases and J by 10 bases, with 20 bases left in between. The CDR3 DNA reads TGTGCCAGCAGCCCCCAGAACGAGGGAGGAGGAAAACTGTTTTTT. Amino acids: CASSPQNEGGGKLFF.

The DNA of the CDR3 is TGTGCCACCAGTGGGGCTGGATATACAGATACGCAGTATTTT. Protein: CATSGAGYTDTQYF. This chain links TRBV24-1 with TRBJ2-3; no clear D gene. V shed 5 bases and J shed 3 bases, with 11 bases lying between them. This CDR3 is 14 amino acids long. The V gene's germline CDR1 is KGHDR and CDR2 SFDVKD.

This chain connects TRBV7-2 to TRBJ1-3, with 10 bases matching TRBD1. Germline lookup yields CDR1 SGHTA and CDR2 FQGNSA. Trimming took 2 bases from V and 5 from J; bases not matched to a gene: 6. The CDR3 totals 16 residues. The CDR3 DNA reads as TGTGCCAGCAGCTTAACCGGGACAGGGGTTAGAAACACCATATATTTT. This sequence encodes CASSLTGTGVRNTIYF.

V gene TRBV11-1 combines with J gene TRBJ2-5; 13 bases are shared with TRBD2. V was pared by 5 bases and J by 6 bases, with 6 bases of the junction left unmatched. This CDR3 has 15 amino acids. Per the germline V gene, CDR1 is SGHAT and CDR2 is FQDESV (reference sequence). In DNA form, the CDR3 reads TGTGCCAGCAGCATACTAGCGGGAGGGCGGCAGACCCAGTACTTC. It is translated as CASSILAGGRQTQYF.